These 18 T cell receptor beta chains came from one sample sequenced in a study of tissue T cells after allogeneic stem cell transplantation. Sample time point: mouse harvest day 7 after allogeneic transplant. Mouse grafts combined 10^7 T-cell-depleted bone marrow cells with 10^6 splenic CD5+ T cells. Clones were read by immunoSEQ multiplex PCR, and TCRdb kept only the in-frame ones, dropping some. The sample holds approximately 2,000 clones; roughly 61% are singletons and the top ten take 60% to 80%. The sequenced material came from spleen. Receptor source: a female BALB/c mouse given C57BL/6 T cells with graft-versus-host disease after an allogeneic hematopoietic cell transplant.

This clone was counted only a few times. The gene names here belong to mouse. Read coverage stops 1 residue before the CDR3 terminus; the germline J gene supplies the remainder. The chain couples TRBV13-1 to TRBJ1-1; tentatively, D is TRBD1 (5 bases). The CDR3 spans 14 residues. V lost 4 bases, J lost 0 bases, and 10 bases lay in between. Germline V gene lookup returns CDR1 NSHNY and CDR2 SYGAGN. The CDR3 DNA, read in part, is TGTGCCAGCAGTCTAACAGGAACAAACACAGAAGTCTTC. Translation gives CASSLTGTNTEVF. The whole CDR3 protein is CASSLTGTNTEVFF.

About this clone itself: All gene names here are mouse names. The sequenced fragment ends 1 residue before the CDR3 boundary, so the rest is inferred from the germline J gene. V usage is TRBV14 and J usage is TRBJ2-7; no reliable D call. This CDR3 has 12 amino acids. V was trimmed by 1 base and J by 4 bases, leaving 6 bases between them. Germline CDR1 and CDR2: SGHDT and FRDEAV. The part of the CDR3 DNA that was read is TGTGCCAGCAGTTTCGACAAATATGAACAGTAC. The encoded protein is CASSFDKYEQY. The full CDR3 protein is CASSFDKYEQYF. The full variable domain, its missing parts supplied by reference TRBV14 and TRBJ2-7, is EAGVTQSPRYAVLQEGQAVSFWCDPISGHDTLYWYQQPRDQGPQLLVYFRDEAVIDNSQLPSDRFSAVRPKGTNSTLKIQSAKQGDTATYLCASSFDKYEQYFGPGTRLTVL.

This clone has just a few counts. Mouse names are used for the genes. Read sequence stops 1 residue before the CDR3 end, and the germline J gene provides the missing end. The chain employs TRBV13-1 and TRBJ2-5, with D unresolved. V was cut by 2 bases and J by 6 bases, with 4 bases left in between. This CDR3 has 11 residues. Per the germline V gene, CDR1 is NSHNY and CDR2 is SYGAGN. CDR3 DNA (partial): TGTGCCAGCAGTGACAGGGACACCCAGTAC. Residues: CASSDRDTQY. The full CDR3 is CASSDRDTQYF.

Worth noting for this clone: Genes and germline come from the mouse. The read is 1 residue too short to cover the CDR3 end, so that end is filled in from the germline J gene. The rearrangement joins TRBV14 to TRBJ1-1; D is undetermined. Germline assignment: CDR1 SGHDT and CDR2 FRDEAV. Trimming stripped 0 bases from V and 0 bases from J, with 3 bases between. CDR3 length equals 13 residues. The CDR3 DNA, read in part, is TGTGCCAGCAGTTTCTCATCAAACACAGAAGTCTTC. Translating gives CASSFSSNTEVF. The full CDR3 sequence reads CASSFSSNTEVFF.

By sample fraction, this clone is medium-sized. Genes and germline come from the mouse. The CDR3 goes on 1 residue after the read ends, and that part is filled in from the germline J gene. The gene calls are TRBV13-1 and TRBJ2-7; D call uncertain. V dropped 0 bases and J dropped 5 bases, with 0 bases sitting between them. CDR3 length equals 10 residues. Per germline, CDR1 NSHNY and CDR2 SYGAGN. The covered CDR3 bases are TGTGCCAGCAGTGATGATGAACAGTAC. Protein: CASSDDEQY. The full CDR3 protein reads CASSDDEQYF.

Comments on this clone: Gene labels here are mouse ones. The read gets to within 1 residue of the CDR3 end, and the germline J gene fills in the rest. The gene calls are TRBV4 and TRBJ2-5; perhaps D is TRBD1 or TRBD2 (6 bases each). The V end was cut by 8 bases, the J end by 0 bases, with 9 bases between. The CDR3 runs to 13 residues. Germline V CDR1 and CDR2: LGHDT, YNNKQL (reference sequence). The CDR3 sequence is CASGGLNQDTQYF. The CDR3 bases that were read are TGTGCCAGCGGGGGCCTTAACCAAGACACCCAGTAC.

This clone was seen a handful of times. Genes and germline are mouse. Sequencing ends 1 residue short of the CDR3 end; the germline J gene provides the rest. The rearrangement links TRBV13-3 to TRBJ1-1, with 12 bases identical to TRBD1. With 4 bases clipped from V and 8 bases from J, the junction kept 3 bases outside the gene matches. Germline V CDR1 and CDR2: NNHDY, SYVADS. This CDR3 spans 13 amino acids. This CDR3 is CASSPGQGAEVFF. The CDR3 DNA, read in part, is TGTGCCAGCAGTCCGGGACAGGGGGCGGAAGTCTTC.

Regarding this clone: The listed genes are named as in mouse. The sequenced part of the CDR3 DNA is TGTGCCAGCAGGACGACAGGGGCCAGCTCCTATGAACAGTAC. This encodes CASRTTGASSYEQY. The CDR3 as a whole reads CASRTTGASSYEQYF. The chain uses TRBV22 and TRBJ2-7; TRBD1 is the table's D call, not checked against the DNA. The read stops 1 residue short of the end of the CDR3; the missing end is completed from the germline J gene. TRBV22 has pseudogene status. This CDR3 is 15 amino acids long.

Remarks on this clone: Genes here carry mouse names. The missing CDR3 end, 1 residue past where the read stops, is filled in from the germline J gene. V is TRBV26 and J is TRBJ1-6, with unresolved D. TRBJ1-6 is an open reading frame whose function is uncertain. Trimming removed 5 bases from V and 0 bases from J, with 8 bases in between. The CDR3 is 15 residues long. CDR1 and CDR2 from the germline V gene are KGHPV and FQNQEV (reference sequence). The CDR3 reads CASSGDNSYNSPLYF. The part of the CDR3 DNA that was read is TGTGCCAGCAGTGGCGACAATTCCTATAATTCGCCCCTCTAC.

Points on this clone: Any gene name here is a mouse gene name. The read terminates 1 residue ahead of where the CDR3 ends, so the germline J gene completes it. The chain joins TRBV1 to TRBJ2-3; 10 positions match TRBD2. V shed 4 bases, J shed 0 bases, and the junction held 4 bases outside the gene matches. Germline CDR1 reads NSQYPW; CDR2 reads LRSPGD (reference sequence). CDR3 length: 16 amino acids. CDR3 region: CTCSEAGGASAETLYF. CDR3 DNA (partial): TGCACCTGCAGTGAGGCTGGGGGGGCTAGTGCAGAAACGCTGTAT. Variable domain in full (rest from reference TRBV1 and TRBJ2-3): VTLLEQNPRWRLVPRGQAVNLRCILKNSQYPWMSWYQQDLQKQLQWLFTLRSPGDKEVKSLPGADYLATRVTDTELRLQVANMSQGRTLYCTCSEAGGASAETLYFGSGTRLTVL.

With regard to this clone: The genes are named according to mouse. The read ends 1 residue before the CDR3 terminus; that terminus is restored from the germline J gene. The V gene is TRBV1, the J gene TRBJ1-2; D perhaps matches TRBD1 (6 bases). CDR3 length: 14 amino acids. V lost 3 bases and J 1 base, leaving 9 bases between the germline ends. Germline assignment: CDR1 NSQYPW and CDR2 LRSPGD (reference sequence). The CDR3 here is CTCSARDKNSDYTF. Incomplete CDR3 DNA: TGCACCTGCAGTGCCCGGGACAAAAACTCCGACTACACC.

As concerns this clone: Germline and genes: mouse. The sequence runs out 1 residue before the end of the CDR3; the remainder is reconstructed from the germline J gene. This chain uses TRBV16 with TRBJ2-2, with 12 bases lining up with TRBD2. The CDR3 has 17 residues. Germline V gene sequence: CDR1 SGHSA, CDR2 FRNQAP. V lost 3 bases to trimming and J lost 4 bases; unmatched junction nucleotides: 6. The sequenced part of the CDR3 DNA is TGTGCAAGCAGCTTCGACTGGGGGGGCGCGGTCACCGGGCAGCTCTAC. Its protein product is CASSFDWGGAVTGQLY. The complete CDR3 protein is CASSFDWGGAVTGQLYF.

On this clone itself: The gene symbols are mouse symbols. The read ends 1 residue shy of where the CDR3 ends; the end is completed using the germline J gene. The chain uses TRBV24 and TRBJ2-7; D gene uncertain. Deletions cut 0 bases from V and 4 bases from J, with 10 bases between. CDR1 is KGHTA, CDR2 FRNEEI, per germline. The length of the CDR3 is 14 residues. Incomplete CDR3 DNA: TGTGCCAGCAGTCTGTATCCCGACAAATATGAACAGTAC. This gives the protein CASSLYPDKYEQY. The entire CDR3 protein is CASSLYPDKYEQYF.

Remarks on this clone: The genes and germline here are from mouse. The read finishes 1 residue shy of the CDR3 end, and the germline J gene is used to complete it. The rearrangement links TRBV16 to TRBJ2-4; 13 bases map to TRBD2. The CDR3 has 15 residues. The germline V gene encodes CDR1 SGHSA and CDR2 FRNQAP. The V gene end was trimmed by 5 bases and the J gene end by 5 bases; junction bases not matched to a gene: 4. CDR3 DNA (partial): TGTGCAAGCAGCACCGGGACTGGGGGGGGAAACACCTTGTAC. Protein: CASSTGTGGGNTLY. In full, the CDR3 is CASSTGTGGGNTLYF.

Details on this clone: Gene names are the mouse ones. The read stops 1 residue short of the end of the CDR3; the missing end is completed from the germline J gene. This chain joins TRBV2 and TRBJ2-1, with a tentative D call TRBD2 (6 bases). The germline gives CDR1 LGHNA, CDR2 YSYQKL. Deletions cut 0 bases from V and 1 base from J, with 10 bases between. The CDR3 extends over 16 amino acids. The sequenced part of the CDR3 DNA is TGTGCCAGCAGCCAAGAAGCTGGGGCAAACTATGCTGAGCAGTTC. Translation: CASSQEAGANYAEQF. The full CDR3 protein reads CASSQEAGANYAEQFF.

Concerning this clone: Gene names and germline match the mouse. This chain's CDR3 is CASSGDWGYEQYF. The DNA read from the CDR3 is TGTGCCAGCAGTGGGGACTGGGGGTATGAACAGTAC. This sequence joins TRBV24 and TRBJ2-7; 11 bases agree with TRBD2. With the read ending 1 residue before the CDR3 end, the germline J gene is used to fill in that end. V trimming: 5 bases; J trimming: 4 bases; junction bases outside the gene matches: 1. CDR1 KGHTA and CDR2 FRNEEI come from the germline V gene. CDR3 length equals 13 residues.

Note on this clone: Germline and genes: mouse. Read coverage stops 1 residue before the CDR3 terminus; the germline J gene supplies the remainder. This chain uses TRBV5 with TRBJ2-3; 10 bases are shared with TRBD2. Germline values: CDR1 LGHNA, CDR2 YNLKQL (reference sequence). V shed 4 bases and J 0 bases; nucleotides not matched to a gene: 1. This CDR3 is built from 15 residues. CDR3 bases read: TGTGCCAGCAGCCGACTGGGGGGTAGTGCAGAAACGCTGTAT. Amino acid sequence: CASSRLGGSAETLY. The entire CDR3 protein reads CASSRLGGSAETLYF.

With regard to this clone: Germline and genes here are mouse. The read comes to an end 1 residue before the CDR3 does, leaving the germline J gene to fill in the end. The chain joins TRBV2 to TRBJ2-5; D not certain. V was clipped by 4 bases and J by 2 bases, with 7 bases between them. Germline assignment: CDR1 LGHNA and CDR2 YSYQKL. The CDR3 length is 13 residues. CDR3 DNA, as far as it was read: TGTGCCAGCAGCCGGGCATCCCAAGACACCCAGTAC. As protein: CASSRASQDTQY. The whole CDR3 protein reads CASSRASQDTQYF.